The 32 T cell receptor beta chains given below trace back to one sample, sequenced in a study of T cells expressing NK-cell markers. TCRdb reprocessed the 5' RACE reads, keeping one entry per CDR3 protein, no DNA. The sample table sets out thousands of distinct CDR3 sequences. Material: blood T cells: a sorted CD56 or NKG2C T cell subset, CD4+ or CD8+ T cells, or bulk PBMC T cells (not recorded which). The receptors here all came from a man between 18 and 29 years old in good health.

The chain carries TRBV12-3 or TRBV12-4 and TRBJ1-1; TCRdb names TRBD1, which stays unverified in the absence of DNA. The CDR3 runs to 16 residues. The CDR3: CASRWTQGRVNTEAFF.

The chain employs TRBV10-2 and TRBJ2-2; the D call from TCRdb, TRBD1, cannot be confirmed without DNA. The CDR3 loop spans 13 amino acids. From germline, CDR1 is WSHSY and CDR2 SAAADI. The CDR3 loop reads CASSGTDTGELFF.

The rearrangement uses TRBV18 and TRBJ1-5; lacking DNA, the TRBD1 call made by TCRdb goes unchecked. The germline V gene encodes CDR1 KGHSH and CDR2 LQKENI. The CDR3 consists of 15 residues. This chain's CDR3 is CASSKDRTSNQPQHF.

By frequency, this clonotype registers medium-sized (0.01 to 0.1%). The chain is built from TRBV6-4 and TRBJ2-1; TCRdb names TRBD1, which stays unverified in the absence of DNA. The CDR3 length is 15 residues. Germline lookup yields CDR1 MRHNA and CDR2 SNTAGT. This CDR3 is CASSDRTGGNDEQFF.

This clonotype registers medium-sized by frequency. The J gene is TRBJ1-5, the V gene TRBV10-2. Germline CDR1 is WSHSY and CDR2 is SAAADI. This CDR3 has 15 amino acids. Here the CDR3 reads CASSEPIGGNQPQHF.

This clonotype is called medium-sized based on its frequency. The chain recombines TRBV20-1 with TRBJ1-5; lacking DNA, the TRBD1 call made by TCRdb goes unchecked. This CDR3 comprises 18 residues. The germline V gene has CDR1 DFQATT and CDR2 SNEGSKA (reference sequence). CDR3 amino acids: CSARDVDRGFGENQPQHF.

The rearrangement uses TRBV11-2 and TRBJ2-2; with no DNA, the TCRdb D assignment of TRBD2 cannot be verified. CDR1 and CDR2 from the germline V gene are SGHAT and FQNNGV. The CDR3 is 17 residues long. CDR3 residues: CASSQRKVGKNAGELFF.

By frequency, this clonotype registers medium-sized (0.01 to 0.1%). This chain uses TRBV7-6 with TRBJ2-1. There are 11 residues in the CDR3. Germline CDR1 reads SGHVS; CDR2 reads FNYEAQ. The CDR3 region is CASSPSAEQFF. Drawing the rest from reference TRBV7-6 and TRBJ2-1, the complete variable domain is GAGVSQSPRYKVTKRGQDVALRCDPISGHVSLYWYRQALGQGPEFLTYFNYEAQQDKSGLPNDRFSAERPEGSISTLTIQRTEQRDSAMYRCASSPSAEQFFGPGTRLTVL.

This clonotype is medium-sized by frequency. The gene calls are TRBV24-1 and TRBJ2-1. This CDR3 is built from 13 residues. The germline CDR1 and CDR2 sequences are KGHDR and SFDVKD. CDR3 region: CATSGLPYNEQFF.

By frequency, this clonotype registers medium-sized. This sequence joins TRBV7-9 and TRBJ2-3; TCRdb calls TRBD2, which cannot be checked without DNA. CDR3 size: 16 residues. Germline assignment: CDR1 SEHNR and CDR2 FQNEAQ (reference sequence). Here the CDR3 reads CASTFQSGISTDTQYF.

J is TRBJ1-6 and V is TRBV20-1; absent DNA, TCRdb's TRBD1 call cannot be checked. The CDR3 is 13 amino acids. Germline CDR1 DFQATT, CDR2 SNEGSKA (reference sequence). This chain's CDR3 is CSIQGAWDSPLHF.

In terms of frequency, this clonotype is medium-sized. The rearrangement joins TRBV7-8 to TRBJ2-3. The CDR3 extends over 14 amino acids. CDR1 and CDR2 from the germline V gene are SGHVS and FQNEAQ. The CDR3 sequence is CASSSKRFTDTQYF.

This sequence joins TRBV3-1 and TRBJ1-1. This CDR3 has 15 residues. The germline V gene encodes CDR1 LGHDT and CDR2 YNNKEL (reference sequence). The CDR3: CASSQGGSRKTVAFF.

This clonotype is called medium-sized based on its frequency. The rearrangement joins TRBV7-2 to TRBJ2-3; with no DNA, the TCRdb D assignment of TRBD1 cannot be verified. This CDR3 has 15 amino acids. Germline CDR1 SGHTA, CDR2 FQGNSA. The CDR3 reads CASSFRGKTGDTQYF.

This sequence joins TRBV6-1 and TRBJ2-2. This CDR3 has 16 amino acids. Germline V gives CDR1 MNHNS, CDR2 SASEGT. CDR3 region: CASSVGRLDNTGELFF.

The genes are TRBV7-9 and TRBJ2-3; TCRdb's D call, TRBD1, is unchecked because there is no DNA. From germline, CDR1 is SEHNR and CDR2 FQNEAQ (reference sequence). The CDR3 contains 19 residues. CDR3: CASSSGTGGLGGSTDTQYF.

Measured by frequency, this clonotype is medium-sized (0.01 to 0.1%). This sequence joins TRBV9 and TRBJ2-3; the D call of TRBD1 rests on TCRdb alone, since no DNA is present to check it. Germline CDR1 is SGDLS and CDR2 is YYNGEE. The CDR3 runs 15 residues. Here the CDR3 reads CASSRGNAHADTQYF.

The rearrangement uses TRBV5-5 and TRBJ2-5. The germline CDR1 and CDR2 sequences are SGHKS and YYEKEE (reference sequence). The CDR3 runs 13 residues. The CDR3: CASSSRVQETQYF.

This clonotype registers medium-sized (0.01 to 0.1%) by frequency. The genes are TRBV12-3 or TRBV12-4 and TRBJ2-3; no DNA is available, so the TRBD2 call from TCRdb remains unchecked. The CDR3 length is 13 residues. CDR3 loop: CASSLRVTDTQYF.

This chain links TRBV4-3 with TRBJ1-1. Looked up from germline, CDR1 is LGHNA and CDR2 is YSLEER. This CDR3 region has 16 residues. The CDR3 is CASSQDGRQLGTEAFF.

Measured by frequency, this clonotype is medium-sized. The chain couples TRBV7-8 to TRBJ2-3; TCRdb selects TRBD2, and the lack of DNA leaves this call unchecked. This CDR3 region has 17 residues. Germline values: CDR1 SGHVS, CDR2 FQNEAQ. The CDR3 is CASSLGLAGGPYDTQYF.

This clonotype is called medium-sized based on its frequency. This chain joins TRBV6-5 and TRBJ2-1. The CDR3 totals 11 residues. The V gene's germline CDR1 is MNHEY and CDR2 SVGAGI. CDR3 sequence: CASSYRESRFF.

Judged by frequency, this clonotype is medium-sized. V and J are TRBV24-1 and TRBJ2-2. In germline, CDR1 is KGHDR, CDR2 SFDVKD. The CDR3 runs to 15 residues. This CDR3 reads CATSEAGANTGELFF.

This chain uses TRBV6-4 with TRBJ2-3. Germline V gene sequence: CDR1 MRHNA, CDR2 SNTAGT. CDR3 length: 14 residues. This chain's CDR3 is CASSAYGGTDTQYF.

The gene calls are TRBV29-1 and TRBJ2-1; TCRdb outputs TRBD2, but without DNA this stays unchecked. CDR3 size: 15 residues. CDR1 is SQVTM, CDR2 ANQGSEA, per germline. The CDR3 loop reads CSVDGAGGRYNEQFF.

This clonotype is deemed medium-sized (0.01 to 0.1%) by its frequency. The chain couples TRBV2 to TRBJ2-7; no DNA is available, so the TRBD1 call from TCRdb remains unchecked. Germline CDR1 and CDR2: SNHLY and FYNNEI. The CDR3 has 14 residues. The CDR3 reads CASRTPDEFYEQYF.

Judged by frequency, this clonotype is medium-sized (0.01 to 0.1%). This sequence joins TRBV28 and TRBJ2-5; TCRdb's assignment of TRBD2 cannot be checked, as there is no DNA. The CDR3 is made up of 12 amino acids. Per germline, CDR1 MDHEN and CDR2 SYDVKM. The CDR3 region is CASRGVQETQYF.

This clonotype is labeled medium-sized based on frequency. The V gene is TRBV2, the J gene TRBJ2-1. CDR3 size: 15 residues. Looked up from germline, CDR1 is SNHLY and CDR2 is FYNNEI. CDR3 amino acids: CASSDQRQTYNEQFF.

This rearrangement joins TRBV20-1 to TRBJ2-1; no DNA is available, so the TRBD2 call from TCRdb remains unchecked. Per germline, CDR1 DFQATT and CDR2 SNEGSKA (reference sequence). The CDR3 spans 15 residues. CDR3: CSARVSRLAYNEQFF.

This clonotype is medium-sized by frequency. The chain has TRBV25-1 and TRBJ1-1; TCRdb proposes TRBD1, but this gene call is untestable without DNA. This CDR3 is built from 13 residues. Germline lookup yields CDR1 MGHDK and CDR2 SYGVNS. The CDR3 loop is CASSVGVGTEAFF.

This chain uses TRBV15 with TRBJ1-2; the D call from TCRdb, TRBD1, cannot be confirmed without DNA. CDR3 length: 14 amino acids. Germline V gives CDR1 LNHNV, CDR2 YYDKDF (reference sequence). The CDR3 region is CATSRETGVYGYTF.

This clonotype is classed as medium-sized (0.01 to 0.1%) by frequency. V is TRBV10-3 and J is TRBJ2-1; as DNA is missing, the TRBD2 call by TCRdb cannot be tested. Germline loops: CDR1 ENHRY, CDR2 SYGVKD. The CDR3 has 15 residues. This chain's CDR3 is CAIRPTSGRGYEQFF.